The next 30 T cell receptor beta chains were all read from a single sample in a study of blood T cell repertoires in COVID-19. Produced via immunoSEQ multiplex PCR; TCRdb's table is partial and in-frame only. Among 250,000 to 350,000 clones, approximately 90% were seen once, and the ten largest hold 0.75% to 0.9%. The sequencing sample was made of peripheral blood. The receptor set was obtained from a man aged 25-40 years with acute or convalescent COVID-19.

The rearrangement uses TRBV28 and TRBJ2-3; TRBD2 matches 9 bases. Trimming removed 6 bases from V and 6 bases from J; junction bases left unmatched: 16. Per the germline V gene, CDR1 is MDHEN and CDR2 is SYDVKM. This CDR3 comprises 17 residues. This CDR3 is CASSTPAGGLKSDTQYF. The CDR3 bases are TGTGCCAGCAGCACTCCGGCGGGAGGGCTCAAGAGCGATACGCAGTATTTT.

Written as DNA, the CDR3 is TGTGCCAGCAGCTTGTCTCCGACAGGCTGGGGCTATGGCTACACCTTC. Translation: CASSLSPTGWGYGYTF. The gene calls are TRBV5-6 and TRBJ1-2; weak D call: TRBD1 (6 bases). The germline V gene has CDR1 SGHDT and CDR2 YYEEEE. V lost 1 base to trimming and J lost 4 bases, with 17 bases between them. The CDR3 covers 16 residues.

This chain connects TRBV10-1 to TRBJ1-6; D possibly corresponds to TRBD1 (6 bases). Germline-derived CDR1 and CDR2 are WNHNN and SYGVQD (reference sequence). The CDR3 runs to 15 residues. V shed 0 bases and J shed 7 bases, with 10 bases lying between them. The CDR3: CASSESSRGNSPLHF. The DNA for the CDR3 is TGCGCCAGCAGTGAGTCGAGCAGGGGAAATTCACCCCTCCACTTT.

Written as DNA, the CDR3 is TGTGCCAGCAGTTTTTTGGACAGAAGGAACACTGAAGCTTTCTTT. Amino acid sequence: CASSFLDRRNTEAFF. The rearrangement joins TRBV27 to TRBJ1-1, with a possible D match to TRBD1 (6 bases). With 3 bases removed from V and 1 base from J, the gap between germline ends came to 12 bases. The CDR3 loop spans 15 amino acids. The germline CDR1 and CDR2 sequences are MNHEY and SMNVEV (reference sequence).

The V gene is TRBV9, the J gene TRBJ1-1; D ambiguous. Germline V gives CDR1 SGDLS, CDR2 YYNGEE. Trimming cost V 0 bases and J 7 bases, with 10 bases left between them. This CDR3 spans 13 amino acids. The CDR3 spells CASSVDGVSEAFF. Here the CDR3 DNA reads TGTGCCAGCAGCGTAGATGGAGTCAGTGAAGCTTTCTTT.

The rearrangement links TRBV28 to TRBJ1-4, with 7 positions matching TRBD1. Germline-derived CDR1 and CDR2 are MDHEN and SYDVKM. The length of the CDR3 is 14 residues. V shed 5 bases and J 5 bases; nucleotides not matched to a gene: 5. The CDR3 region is CASSDGTVNEKLFF. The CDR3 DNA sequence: TGTGCCAGCAGTGATGGGACAGTGAATGAAAAACTGTTTTTT.

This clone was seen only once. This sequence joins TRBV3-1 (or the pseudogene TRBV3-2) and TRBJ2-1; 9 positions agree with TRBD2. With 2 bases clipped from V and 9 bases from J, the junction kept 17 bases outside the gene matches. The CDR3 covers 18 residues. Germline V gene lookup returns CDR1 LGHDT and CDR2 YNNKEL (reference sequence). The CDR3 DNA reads TGTGCCAGCAGCCAAAATTCATGGTCGATAGCGGGAGAGGCTGAGCAGTTCTTC. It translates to CASSQNSWSIAGEAEQFF.

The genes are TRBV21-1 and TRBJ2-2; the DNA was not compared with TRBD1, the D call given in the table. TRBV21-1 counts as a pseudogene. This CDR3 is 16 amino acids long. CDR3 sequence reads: CASSKTGDERTGELFF. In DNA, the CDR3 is TGTGCCAGCAGCAAAACAGGGGATGAGAGGACCGGGGAGCTGTTTTTT.

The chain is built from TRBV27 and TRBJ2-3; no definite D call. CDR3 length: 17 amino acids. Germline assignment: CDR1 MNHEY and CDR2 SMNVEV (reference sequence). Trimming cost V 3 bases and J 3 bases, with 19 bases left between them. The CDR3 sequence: CASSLLPQMPGTDTQYF. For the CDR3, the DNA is TGTGCCAGCAGTTTGCTTCCTCAAATGCCCGGTACAGATACGCAGTATTTT.

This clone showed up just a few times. The CDR3 sequence: CAINRDGLNQPQHF. CDR3 DNA sequence: TGTGCCATCAACAGGGACGGCCTTAATCAGCCCCAGCATTTT. The rearrangement uses TRBV10-3 and TRBJ1-5; maybe TRBD1 (6 bases). V was shortened by 7 bases and J by 4 bases, with 14 bases between the two germline ends. Germline CDR1 and CDR2: ENHRY and SYGVKD. The CDR3 has 14 residues.

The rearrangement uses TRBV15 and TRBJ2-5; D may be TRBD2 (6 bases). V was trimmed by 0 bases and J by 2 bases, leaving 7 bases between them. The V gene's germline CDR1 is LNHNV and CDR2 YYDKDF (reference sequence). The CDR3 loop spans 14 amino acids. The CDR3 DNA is TGTGCCACCAGCAGAGATCGGGGGCAAGAGACCCAGTACTTC. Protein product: CATSRDRGQETQYF.

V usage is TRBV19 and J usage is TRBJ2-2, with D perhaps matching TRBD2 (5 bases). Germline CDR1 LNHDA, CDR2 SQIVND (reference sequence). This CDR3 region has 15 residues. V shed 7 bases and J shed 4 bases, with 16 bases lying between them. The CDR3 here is CASKDRSGGTGELFF. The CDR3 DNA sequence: TGTGCCAGTAAAGACCGAAGCGGTGGCACCGGGGAGCTGTTTTTT.

The CDR3 region is CASSQGGRNTEAFF. In nucleotides, the CDR3 is TGTGCCAGCAGCCAAGGGGGTCGCAACACTGAAGCTTTCTTT. The chain employs TRBV5-6 and TRBJ1-1; D may be TRBD1 (6 bases). This CDR3 is 14 amino acids long. CDR1 SGHDT and CDR2 YYEEEE come from the germline V gene. Trimming cost V 4 bases and J 2 bases, with 12 bases left between them.

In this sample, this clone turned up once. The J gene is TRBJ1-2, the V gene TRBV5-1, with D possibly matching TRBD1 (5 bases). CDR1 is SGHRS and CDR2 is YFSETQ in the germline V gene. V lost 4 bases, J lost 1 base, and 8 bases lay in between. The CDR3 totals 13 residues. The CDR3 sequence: CASSKDSNYGYTF. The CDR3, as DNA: TGCGCCAGCAGCAAAGACAGTAACTATGGCTACACCTTC.

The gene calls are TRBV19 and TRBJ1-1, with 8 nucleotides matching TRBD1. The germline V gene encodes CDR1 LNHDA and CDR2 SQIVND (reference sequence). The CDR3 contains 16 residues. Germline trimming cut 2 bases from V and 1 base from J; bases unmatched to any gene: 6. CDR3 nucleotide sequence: TGTGCCAGTAGTATACCCCTAGACAGGGGGAACACTGAAGCTTTCTTT. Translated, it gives CASSIPLDRGNTEAFF.

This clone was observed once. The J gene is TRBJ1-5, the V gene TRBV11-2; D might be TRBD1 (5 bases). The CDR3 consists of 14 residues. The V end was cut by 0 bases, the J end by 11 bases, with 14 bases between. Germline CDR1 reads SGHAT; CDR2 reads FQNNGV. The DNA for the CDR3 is TGTGCCAGCAGCTTAGATGTGGGGCGCGGGACCCAGCATTTT. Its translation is CASSLDVGRGTQHF.

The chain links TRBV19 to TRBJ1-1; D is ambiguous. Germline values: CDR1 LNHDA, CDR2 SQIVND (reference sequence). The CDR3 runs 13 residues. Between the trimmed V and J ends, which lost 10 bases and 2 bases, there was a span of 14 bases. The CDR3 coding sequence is TGTGCCACCCAAGCGTCGCCAAACACTGAAGCTTTCTTT. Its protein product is CATQASPNTEAFF.

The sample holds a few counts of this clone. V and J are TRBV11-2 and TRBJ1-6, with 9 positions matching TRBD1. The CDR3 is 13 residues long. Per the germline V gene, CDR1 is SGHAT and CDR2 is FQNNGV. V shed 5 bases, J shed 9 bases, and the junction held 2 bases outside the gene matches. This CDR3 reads CASSRDRASPLHF. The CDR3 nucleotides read TGTGCCAGCAGCCGGGACAGGGCTTCACCCCTCCACTTT.

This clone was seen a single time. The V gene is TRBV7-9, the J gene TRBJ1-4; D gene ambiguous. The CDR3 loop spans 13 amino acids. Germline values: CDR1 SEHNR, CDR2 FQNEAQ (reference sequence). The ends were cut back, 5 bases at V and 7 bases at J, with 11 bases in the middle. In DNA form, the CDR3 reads TGTGCCAGCAGCCTACGTGAGGCTGAAAAACTGTTTTTT. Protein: CASSLREAEKLFF.

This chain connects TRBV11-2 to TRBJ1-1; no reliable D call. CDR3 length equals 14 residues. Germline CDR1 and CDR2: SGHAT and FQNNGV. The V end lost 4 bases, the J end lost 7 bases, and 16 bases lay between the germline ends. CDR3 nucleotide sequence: TGTGCCAGCAGCTCAGCGGGCCTGGGAGGTGAAGCTTTCTTT. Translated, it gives CASSSAGLGGEAFF.

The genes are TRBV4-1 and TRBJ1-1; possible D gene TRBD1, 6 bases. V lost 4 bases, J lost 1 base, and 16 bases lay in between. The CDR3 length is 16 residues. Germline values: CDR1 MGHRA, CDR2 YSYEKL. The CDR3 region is CASSRLPGQGNTEAFF. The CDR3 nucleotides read TGCGCCAGCAGCCGCCTACCGGGACAAGGGAACACTGAAGCTTTCTTT.

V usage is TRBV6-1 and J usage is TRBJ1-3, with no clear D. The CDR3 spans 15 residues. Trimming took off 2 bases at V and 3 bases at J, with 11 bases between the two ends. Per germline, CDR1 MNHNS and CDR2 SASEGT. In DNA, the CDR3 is TGTGCCAGCAGTGAACCGACGGGGAGTGGAAACACCATATATTTT. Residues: CASSEPTGSGNTIYF.

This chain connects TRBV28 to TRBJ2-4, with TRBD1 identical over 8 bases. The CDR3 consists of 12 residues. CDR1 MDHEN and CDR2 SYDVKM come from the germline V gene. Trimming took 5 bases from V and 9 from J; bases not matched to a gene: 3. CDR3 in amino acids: CASSSTGGIQYF. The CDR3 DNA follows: TGTGCCAGCAGTAGTACAGGGGGCATTCAGTACTTC.

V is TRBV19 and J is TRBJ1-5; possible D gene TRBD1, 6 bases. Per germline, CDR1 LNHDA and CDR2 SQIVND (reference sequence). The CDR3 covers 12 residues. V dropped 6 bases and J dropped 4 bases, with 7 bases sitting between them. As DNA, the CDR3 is TGTGCCAGTAGGCAGGGGAATCAGCCCCAGCATTTT. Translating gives CASRQGNQPQHF.

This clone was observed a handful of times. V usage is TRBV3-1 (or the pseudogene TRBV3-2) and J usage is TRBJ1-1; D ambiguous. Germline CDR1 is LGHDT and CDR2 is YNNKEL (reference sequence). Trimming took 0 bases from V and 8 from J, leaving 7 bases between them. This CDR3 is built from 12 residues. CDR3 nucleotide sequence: TGTGCCAGCAGCCAAGAGCCGGGGGAAGCTTTCTTT. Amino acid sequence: CASSQEPGEAFF.

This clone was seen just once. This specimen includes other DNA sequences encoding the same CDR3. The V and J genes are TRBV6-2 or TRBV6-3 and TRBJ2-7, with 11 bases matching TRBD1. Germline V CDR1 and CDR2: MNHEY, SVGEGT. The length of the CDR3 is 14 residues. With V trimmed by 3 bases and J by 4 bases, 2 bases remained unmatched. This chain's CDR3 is CASSYGTGGYEQYF. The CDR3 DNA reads TGTGCCAGCAGTTATGGGACAGGGGGGTACGAGCAGTACTTC.

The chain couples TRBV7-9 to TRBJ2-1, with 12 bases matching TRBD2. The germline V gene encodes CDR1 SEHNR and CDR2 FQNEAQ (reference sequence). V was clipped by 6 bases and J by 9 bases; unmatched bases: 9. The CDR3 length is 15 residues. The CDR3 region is CASSPSGRARGEQFF. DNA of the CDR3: TGTGCCAGCAGTCCTAGCGGGAGGGCCCGAGGTGAGCAGTTCTTC. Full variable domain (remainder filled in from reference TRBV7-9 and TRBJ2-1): DTGVSQNPRHKITKRGQNVTFRCDPISEHNRLYWYRQTLGQGPEFLTYFQNEAQLEKSRLLSDRFSAERPKGSFSTLEIQRTEQGDSAMYLCASSPSGRARGEQFFGPGTRLTVL.

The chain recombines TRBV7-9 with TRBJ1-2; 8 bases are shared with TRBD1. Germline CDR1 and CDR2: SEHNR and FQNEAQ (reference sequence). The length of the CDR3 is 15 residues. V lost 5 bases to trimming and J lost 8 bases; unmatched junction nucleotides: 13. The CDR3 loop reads CASSKEDRARYGYTF. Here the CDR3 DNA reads TGTGCCAGCAGCAAAGAGGACAGGGCAAGGTACGGCTACACCTTC.

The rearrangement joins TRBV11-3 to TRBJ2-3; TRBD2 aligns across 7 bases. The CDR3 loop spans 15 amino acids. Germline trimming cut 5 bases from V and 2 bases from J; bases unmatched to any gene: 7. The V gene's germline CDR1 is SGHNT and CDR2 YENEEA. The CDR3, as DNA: TGTGCCAGCAGCGTCCTCAGCGGGGCCACAGATACGCAGTATTTT. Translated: CASSVLSGATDTQYF.

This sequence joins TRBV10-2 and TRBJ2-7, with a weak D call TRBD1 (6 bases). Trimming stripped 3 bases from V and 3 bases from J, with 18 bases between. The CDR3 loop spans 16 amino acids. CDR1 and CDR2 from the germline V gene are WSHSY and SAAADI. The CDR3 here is CASSDFEPGQYYEQYF. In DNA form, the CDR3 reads TGCGCCAGCAGTGATTTTGAACCGGGACAATACTACGAGCAGTACTTC.